This TCR beta chain is drawn from a study of T-cell reconstitution after alpha-beta-depleted transplantation in children. Study-wide results and limits: In patients about two months after transplant, alpha-beta T cells reportedly arose from several hundred expanded graft clones. The origin of high day-60 TCRbeta diversity in some patients lay in surviving recipient T cells and thymic progenitors. At one year after transplant, newly produced T cells mostly accounted for T-cell counts and diversity.

During its preparation, the TCRbeta library received unique molecular identifiers. TCRdb analysed the PCR reads with MiXCR anew, one entry per CDR3 protein. Counted here are 500,000 to 750,000 distinct CDR3 sequences, over 20% occurring once; the ten biggest clones make up less than 40%. This clonotype was counted only a few times. What it binds is not known. The J segment lost 7 bases and the V segment lost 1 base, leaving 5 bases of the junction unmatched. The CDR3 loop spans 14 amino acids. Per germline, CDR1 SGHDT and CDR2 YYEEEE. This material consisted of PBMCs, taken before TCRalphabeta/CD19-depleted stem cell transplant. The clonotype comes from a boy less than two years old with Wiskott-Aldrich syndrome, due to receive a stem cell transplant. The V and J genes are TRBV5-6 and TRBJ2-7; TRBD2 matches at 10 bases. The CDR3 sequence: CASSLTSGIKEQYF. CDR3 sequence (DNA): TGTGCCAGCAGCTTGACTAGCGGGATAAAGGAGCAGTACTTC. The full variable domain, with the rest looked up from reference TRBV5-6 and TRBJ2-7, is DAGVTQSPTHLIKTRGQQVTLRCSPKSGHDTVSWYQQALGQGPQFIFQYYEEEERQRGNFPDRFSGHQFPNYSSELNVNALLLGDSALYLCASSLTSGIKEQYFGPGTRLTVT.